The entry that follows covers one TCR beta chain sequence. This clone was detected only a few times. The specificity of this receptor is unknown. Base qualities are not at hand, and no much larger clone is one base apart. The germline V gene provides CDR1 MDHEN and CDR2 SYDVKM. Counted from cysteine to phenylalanine, this CDR3 has 15 amino acids. The entry retains the CDR3 DNA only, 45 bases that are in frame from base 1. Trimmed from V: 3 bases; trimmed from J: 5 bases; junction bases lacking a gene match: 9. The data were taken from a study of beta chain features in type 1 diabetes listed by TCRdb under 2018. About the investigation overall: Mean age, gender distribution, total cell number and subset yield did not differ between patients and healthy donors. A total of 85 million to 140 million sorted cells were examined across all samples, and a strong correlation was observed between cell number per subset and RNA yield. The study compared the TCRB repertoires of sorted circulating CD4+ T cell subsets in recently diagnosed type 1 diabetes patients with those in matched healthy donors. Naive and central memory subsets were obtained from all 30 or so donors, but regulatory and stem cell-like memory subsets were isolated from only 8 patients and roughly eight healthy donors. On the study overall, not on this receptor specifically: Because small numbers of individuals were included in the HLA sub-analyses, any influence of HLA type on TCRB rearrangement was left unresolved. PCR might favor shorter templates, but patient and control samples were amplified and corrected together, so any skew would affect both groups equally. Naive, central memory and regulatory TCRB repertoires appeared to be more alike among patients than among healthy donors. At VDJ recombination sites, patients with type 1 diabetes made fewer insertions and deleted more nucleotides, a pattern implying thymic rearrangement abnormalities. Sequencing cDNA rather than genomic DNA could over-represent highly expressing activated cells, although activation and CD3 levels did not differ between groups. A moderate but significant shortening of TCRB CDR3 length was observed in type 1 diabetes patients in all four CD4+ subsets.

The High Capacity cDNA Reverse Transcription Kit was used to reverse transcribe all of the isolated RNA, meaning that expressed TCRB transcripts were what got sequenced. Naive, central memory and regulatory T cell samples underwent deep immunoSEQ sequencing, averaging about 3.57 million total reads per sample. After sorted cells were lysed in RLT buffer, RNA was extracted with DNase-treated RNeasy Micro or Mini kits, with the choice depending on cell number. To prevent cross-contamination, each cell subset was processed individually, whereas patient and healthy donor samples were processed jointly. The immunoSEQ multiplex PCR was used to amplify TCRB sequences from cDNA, yielding 87-bp fragments that span the CDR3 region. Sequencing of the amplicons was performed on the Illumina HiSeq platform. In the paper's pipeline: Synthetic template baselines were used to correct PCR bias computationally, reads within Hamming distance 2 were collapsed, and singletons that could not be merged were discarded. Reads were aligned against IMGT to assign V, D and J genes, CDR3 length and insertions or deletions at six rearrangement sites. Within each subset, clonotype counts were normalized to sorted cell number, after which true diversity and Gini coefficients were computed with the tcR R package. Repertoire sharing was quantified using the overlap coefficient calculated on TCRB nucleotide sequences. Out-of-frame TCRB sequences from naive cells were analyzed to stand in for the pre-selection repertoire. In TCRdb, the immuneACCESS table is reduced to in-frame sequences with V and J assigned. These tables do not hold every clone; where another copy was compared, an unresolved V gene accounts for under half, and the others remain unexplained. V and J calls plus clone size are reproduced from that table; the DNA served to infer D and trimming. The sample table lists roughly 610,000 clones, roughly 16% of them with a count of one. Clones ranked in the top ten supply roughly 0.098% of the sample.

A single peripheral blood draw of about 116 mL on average was collected from each donor into heparinised tubes. A BD FACSAria II was used to sort naive, central memory, regulatory and stem cell-like memory CD4+ T cells with a panel that included CD45RO, CCR7, CD25, CD127, CD95 and CD27. A purity above 95% was achieved for all sorted populations. Right away, PBMCs were isolated by Lymphoprep density gradient centrifugation and were stained directly, with no culture step. To minimize batch effects, samples were stained and sorted in pairs, one healthy donor with one patient per experiment. The TCR was taken from a man aged 18 to 29 in good health. The chain was built from TRBV28 and TRBJ2-5; 7 of the junction bases match TRBD1. The material sequenced was naive CD4+ T cells from blood. The cell subset or site label of this sample denotes: true naive CD4+ T cells. The encoded CDR3 is CASSLGAGGRETQYF. In nucleotide form, the sequence is TGTGCCAGCAGTTTGGGCGCAGGGGGAAGGGAGACCCAGTACTTC. Reference TRBV28 and TRBJ2-5 proteins supply the regions before and after the CDR3; the full variable domain is: DVKVTQSSRYLVKRTGEKVFLECVQDMDHENMFWYRQDPGLGLRLIYFSYDVKMKEKGDIPEGYSVSREKKERFSLILESASTNQTSMYLCASSLGAGGRETQYFGPGTRLLVL.